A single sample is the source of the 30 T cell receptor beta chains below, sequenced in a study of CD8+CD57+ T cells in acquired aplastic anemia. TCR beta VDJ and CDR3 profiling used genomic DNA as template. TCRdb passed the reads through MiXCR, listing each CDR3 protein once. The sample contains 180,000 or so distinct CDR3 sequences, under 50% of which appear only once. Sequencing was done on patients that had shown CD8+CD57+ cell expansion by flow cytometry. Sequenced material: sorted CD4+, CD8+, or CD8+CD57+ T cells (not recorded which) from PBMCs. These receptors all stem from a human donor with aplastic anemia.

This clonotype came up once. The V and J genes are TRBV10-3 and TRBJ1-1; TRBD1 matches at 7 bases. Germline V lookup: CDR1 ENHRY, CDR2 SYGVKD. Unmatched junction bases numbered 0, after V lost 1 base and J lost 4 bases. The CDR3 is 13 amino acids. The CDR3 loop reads CAISEWDSTEAFF. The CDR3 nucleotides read TGTGCCATCAGTGAGTGGGACAGCACTGAAGCTTTCTTT.

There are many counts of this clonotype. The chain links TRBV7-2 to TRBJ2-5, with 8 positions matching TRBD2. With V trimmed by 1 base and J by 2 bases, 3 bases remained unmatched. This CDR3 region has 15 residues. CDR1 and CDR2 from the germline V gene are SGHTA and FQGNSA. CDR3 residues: CASSLVASGQETQYF. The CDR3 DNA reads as TGTGCCAGCAGCTTAGTAGCTAGCGGGCAAGAGACCCAGTACTTC.

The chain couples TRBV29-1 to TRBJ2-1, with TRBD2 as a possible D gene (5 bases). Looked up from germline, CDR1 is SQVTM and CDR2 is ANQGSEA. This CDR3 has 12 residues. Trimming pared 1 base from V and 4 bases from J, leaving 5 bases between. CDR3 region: CSVEAGYNEQFF. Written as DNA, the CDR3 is TGCAGCGTTGAAGCGGGATACAATGAGCAGTTCTTC.

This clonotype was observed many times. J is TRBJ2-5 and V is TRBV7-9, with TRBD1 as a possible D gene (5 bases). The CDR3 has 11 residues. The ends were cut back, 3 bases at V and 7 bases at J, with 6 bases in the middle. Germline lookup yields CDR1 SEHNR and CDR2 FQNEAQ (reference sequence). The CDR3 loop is CASSFRGTQYF. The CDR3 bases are TGTGCCAGCAGCTTTAGGGGGACCCAGTACTTC.

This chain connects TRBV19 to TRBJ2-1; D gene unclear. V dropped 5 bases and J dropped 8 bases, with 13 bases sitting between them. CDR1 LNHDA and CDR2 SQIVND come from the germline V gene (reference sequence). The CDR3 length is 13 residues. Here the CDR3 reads CASSLLQPDEQFF. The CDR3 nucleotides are TGTGCCAGTAGTCTCCTGCAACCGGATGAGCAGTTCTTC.

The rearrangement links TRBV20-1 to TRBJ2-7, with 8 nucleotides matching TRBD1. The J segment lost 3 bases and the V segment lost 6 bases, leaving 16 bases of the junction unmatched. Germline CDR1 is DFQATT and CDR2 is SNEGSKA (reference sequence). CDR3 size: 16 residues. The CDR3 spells CSAFPLGGTGYYEQYF. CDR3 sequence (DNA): TGCAGTGCCTTCCCCCTCGGCGGGACAGGTTACTACGAGCAGTACTTC.

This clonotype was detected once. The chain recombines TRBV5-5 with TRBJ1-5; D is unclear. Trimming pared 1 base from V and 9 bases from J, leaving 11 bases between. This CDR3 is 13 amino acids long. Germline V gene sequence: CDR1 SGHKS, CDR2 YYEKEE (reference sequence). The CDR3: CASSLTILRPQHF. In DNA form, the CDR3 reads TGTGCCAGCAGCTTGACCATCCTCCGGCCCCAGCATTTT.

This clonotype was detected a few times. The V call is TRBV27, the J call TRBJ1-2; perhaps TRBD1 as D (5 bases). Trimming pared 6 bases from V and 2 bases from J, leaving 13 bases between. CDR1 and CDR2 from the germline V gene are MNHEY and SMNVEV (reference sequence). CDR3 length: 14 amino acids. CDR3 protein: CASRRGGENYGYTF. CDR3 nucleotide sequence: TGTGCCAGCAGACGGGGGGGGGAGAACTATGGCTACACCTTC.

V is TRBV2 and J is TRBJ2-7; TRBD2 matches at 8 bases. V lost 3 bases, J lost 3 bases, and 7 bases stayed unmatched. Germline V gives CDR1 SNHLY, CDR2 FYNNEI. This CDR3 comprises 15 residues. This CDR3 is CASSDRSGAIYEQYF. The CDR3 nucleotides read TGTGCCAGCAGTGACCGTAGCGGGGCAATCTACGAGCAGTACTTC.

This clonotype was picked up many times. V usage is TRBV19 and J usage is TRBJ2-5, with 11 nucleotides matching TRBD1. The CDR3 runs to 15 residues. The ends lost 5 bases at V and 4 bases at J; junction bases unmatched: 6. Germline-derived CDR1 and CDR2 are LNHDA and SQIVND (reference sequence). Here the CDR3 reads CASSPRTGGAETQYF. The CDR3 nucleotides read TGTGCCAGTAGTCCGCGGACAGGGGGCGCAGAGACCCAGTACTTC.

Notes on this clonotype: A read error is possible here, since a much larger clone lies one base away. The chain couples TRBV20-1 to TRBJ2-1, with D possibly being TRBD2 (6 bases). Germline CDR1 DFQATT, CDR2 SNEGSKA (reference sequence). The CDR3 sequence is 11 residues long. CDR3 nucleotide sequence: TGCAGTGCGAGGGACTTCTATGAGCAGCTCTTC. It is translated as CSARDFYEQLF.

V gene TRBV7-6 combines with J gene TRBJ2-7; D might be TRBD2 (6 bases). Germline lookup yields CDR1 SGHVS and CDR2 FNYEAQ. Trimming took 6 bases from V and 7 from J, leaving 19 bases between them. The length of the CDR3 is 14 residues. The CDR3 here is CASSGTGTGGEQYF. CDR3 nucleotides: TGTGCCAGCAGTGGAACCGGGACCGGAGGGGAGCAGTACTTC.

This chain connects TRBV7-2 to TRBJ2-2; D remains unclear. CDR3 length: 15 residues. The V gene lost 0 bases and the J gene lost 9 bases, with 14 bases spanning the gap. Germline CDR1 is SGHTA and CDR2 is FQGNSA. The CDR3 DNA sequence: TGTGCCAGCAGCTTAGCCGCCTCTTCTTACAGGGAGCTGTTTTTT. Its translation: CASSLAASSYRELFF.

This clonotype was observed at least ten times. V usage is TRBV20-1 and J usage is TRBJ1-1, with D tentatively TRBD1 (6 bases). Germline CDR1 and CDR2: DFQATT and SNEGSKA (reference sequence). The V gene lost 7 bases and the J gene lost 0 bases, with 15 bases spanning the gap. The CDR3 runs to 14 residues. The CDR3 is CSGRGGKMNTEAFF. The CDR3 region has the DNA TGCAGTGGGAGGGGGGGAAAGATGAACACTGAAGCTTTCTTT.

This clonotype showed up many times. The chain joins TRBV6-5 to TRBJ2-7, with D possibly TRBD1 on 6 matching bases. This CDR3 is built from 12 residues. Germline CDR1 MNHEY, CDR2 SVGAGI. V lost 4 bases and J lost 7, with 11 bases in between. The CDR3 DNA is TGTGCCAGCAGTTCCAGGGGAACAGAGCAGTACTTC. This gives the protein CASSSRGTEQYF.

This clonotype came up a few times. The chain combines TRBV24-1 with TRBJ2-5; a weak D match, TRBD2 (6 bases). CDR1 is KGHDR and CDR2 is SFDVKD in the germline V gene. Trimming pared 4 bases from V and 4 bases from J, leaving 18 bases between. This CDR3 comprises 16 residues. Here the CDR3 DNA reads TGTGCCACCAGTGACCCCCAAGCGGGCGGAGGAGAGACCCAGTACTTC. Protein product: CATSDPQAGGGETQYF.

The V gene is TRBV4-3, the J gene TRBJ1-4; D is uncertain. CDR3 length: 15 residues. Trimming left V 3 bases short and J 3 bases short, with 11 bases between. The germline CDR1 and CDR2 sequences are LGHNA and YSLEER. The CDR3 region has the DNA TGCGCCAGCAGCCAGGAAAACTACCCTAATGAAAAACTGTTTTTT. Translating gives CASSQENYPNEKLFF.

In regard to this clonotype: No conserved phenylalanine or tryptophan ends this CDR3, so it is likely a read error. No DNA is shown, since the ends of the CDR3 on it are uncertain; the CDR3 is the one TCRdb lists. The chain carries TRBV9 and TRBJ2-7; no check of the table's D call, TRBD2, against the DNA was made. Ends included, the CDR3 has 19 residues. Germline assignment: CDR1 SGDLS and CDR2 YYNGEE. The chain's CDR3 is CASSVAFGTSDVGSYERYS.

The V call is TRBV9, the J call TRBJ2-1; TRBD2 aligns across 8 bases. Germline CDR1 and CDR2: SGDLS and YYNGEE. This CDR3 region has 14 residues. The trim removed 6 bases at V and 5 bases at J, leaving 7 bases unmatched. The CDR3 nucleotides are TGTGCCAGCAACAGGCGGGGGGCCGACAATGAGCAGTTCTTC. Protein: CASNRRGADNEQFF.

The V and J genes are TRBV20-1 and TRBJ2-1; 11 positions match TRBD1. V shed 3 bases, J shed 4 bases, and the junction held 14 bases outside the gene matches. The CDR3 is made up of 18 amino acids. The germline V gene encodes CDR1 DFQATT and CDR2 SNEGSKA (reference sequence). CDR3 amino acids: CSARGLDRGPGSYNEQFF. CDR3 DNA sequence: TGCAGTGCTAGGGGATTGGACAGGGGGCCCGGGTCGTACAATGAGCAGTTCTTC.

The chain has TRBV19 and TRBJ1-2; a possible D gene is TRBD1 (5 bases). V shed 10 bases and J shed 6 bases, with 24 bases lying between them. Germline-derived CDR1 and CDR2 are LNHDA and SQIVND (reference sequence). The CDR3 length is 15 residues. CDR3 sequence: CATKLGGGAGNGYTF. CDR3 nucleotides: TGTGCCACCAAGCTAGGAGGAGGGGCCGGGAATGGCTACACCTTC.

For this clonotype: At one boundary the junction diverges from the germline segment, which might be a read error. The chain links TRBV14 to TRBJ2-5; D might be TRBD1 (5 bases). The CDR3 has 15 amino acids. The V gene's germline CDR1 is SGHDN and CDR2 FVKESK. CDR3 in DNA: TGTGCCAGTAGCCATGTCGGCAGGGTGGAGGAGACCCAGTACTTC. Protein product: CASSHVGRVEETQYF.

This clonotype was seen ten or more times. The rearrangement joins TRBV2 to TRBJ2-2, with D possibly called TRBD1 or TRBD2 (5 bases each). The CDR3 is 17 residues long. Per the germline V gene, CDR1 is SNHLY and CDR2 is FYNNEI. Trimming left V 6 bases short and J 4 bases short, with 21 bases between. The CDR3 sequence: CASSETGTGRGTGELFF. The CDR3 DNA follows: TGTGCCAGCAGCGAAACCGGGACCGGACGGGGCACCGGGGAGCTGTTTTTT.

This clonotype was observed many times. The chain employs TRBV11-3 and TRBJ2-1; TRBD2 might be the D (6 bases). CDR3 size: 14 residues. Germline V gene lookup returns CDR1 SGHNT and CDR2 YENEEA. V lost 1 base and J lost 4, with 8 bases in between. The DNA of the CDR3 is TGTGCCAGCAGCTTAGGCGGGATATACAATGAGCAGTTCTTC. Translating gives CASSLGGIYNEQFF. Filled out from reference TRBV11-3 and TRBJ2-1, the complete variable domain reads EAGVVQSPRYKIIEKKQPVAFWCNPISGHNTLYWYLQNLGQGPELLIRYENEEAVDDSQLPKDRFSAERLKGVDSTLKIQPAELGDSAVYLCASSLGGIYNEQFFGPGTRLTVL.

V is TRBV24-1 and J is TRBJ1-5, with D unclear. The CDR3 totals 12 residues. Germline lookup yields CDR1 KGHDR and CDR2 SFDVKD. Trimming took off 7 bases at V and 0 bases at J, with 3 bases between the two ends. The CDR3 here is CATSASNQPQHF. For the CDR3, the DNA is TGTGCCACCAGCGCTAGCAATCAGCCCCAGCATTTT.

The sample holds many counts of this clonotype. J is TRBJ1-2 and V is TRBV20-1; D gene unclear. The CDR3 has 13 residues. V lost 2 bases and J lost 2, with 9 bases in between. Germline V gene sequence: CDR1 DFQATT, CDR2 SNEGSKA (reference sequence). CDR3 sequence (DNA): TGCAGTGCTAGAAAAGGGAGAAACTATGGCTACACCTTC. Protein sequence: CSARKGRNYGYTF.

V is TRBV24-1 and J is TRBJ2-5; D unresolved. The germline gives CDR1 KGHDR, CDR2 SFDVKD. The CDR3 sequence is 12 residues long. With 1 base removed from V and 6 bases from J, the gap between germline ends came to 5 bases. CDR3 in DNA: TGTGCCACCAGTGATTTAACACAGACCCAGTACTTC. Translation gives CATSDLTQTQYF.

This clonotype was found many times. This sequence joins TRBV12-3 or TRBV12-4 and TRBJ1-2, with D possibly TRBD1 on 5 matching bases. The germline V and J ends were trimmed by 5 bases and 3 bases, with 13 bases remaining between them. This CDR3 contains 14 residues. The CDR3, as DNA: TGTGCCAGCAGTCGGGGGGAGACGGACTATGGCTACACCTTC. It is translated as CASSRGETDYGYTF.

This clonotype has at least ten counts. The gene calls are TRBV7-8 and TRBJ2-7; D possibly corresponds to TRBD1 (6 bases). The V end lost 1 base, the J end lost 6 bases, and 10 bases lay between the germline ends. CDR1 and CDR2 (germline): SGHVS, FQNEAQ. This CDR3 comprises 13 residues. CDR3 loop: CASSLGTAGEQYF. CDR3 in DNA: TGTGCCAGCAGCTTAGGGACAGCCGGCGAGCAGTACTTC.

The CDR3 DNA follows: TGTGCCAGCAGCCATGACAGCTACAATCAGCCCCAGCATTTT. This sequence encodes CASSHDSYNQPQHF. The V call is TRBV24-1, the J call TRBJ1-5; weak D call: TRBD1 (5 bases). The CDR3 contains 14 residues. Germline V lookup: CDR1 KGHDR, CDR2 SFDVKD. Trimming removed 11 bases from V and 3 bases from J, with 16 bases in between.